A single sample gave rise to the 23 T cell receptor beta chains below, sequenced in a study of PD-L1 blockade in urothelial cancer (dated by TCRdb to about 2017). The method behind the library was the immunoSEQ multiplex PCR assay. TCRdb re-hosts the immuneACCESS table, in-frame sequences only. Its copies lack some clones; in the studies checked, an unresolved V gene accounts for under half of them, and the cause for the rest is not known. The table for this sample lists 60,000 to 75,000 clones; 80% to 85% of them were counted only once. Approximately 9.2% of the sample is in the top ten clones. What the time point label conveys for this sample: pretreatment peripheral blood. Specimen: PBMCs, collected around atezolizumab (anti-PD-L1) treatment. The receptor set was obtained from a woman aged 70-85 years with urothelial cancer.

Turning to this clone: The same CDR3 can be traced to other DNA sequences in this sample. The J gene is TRBJ2-3, the V gene TRBV6-5, with 11 bases that match TRBD2. V shed 9 bases and J 7 bases; nucleotides not matched to a gene: 12. Germline CDR1 and CDR2: MNHEY and SVGAGI. CDR3 length: 15 residues. The CDR3 bases are TGTGCCAGTAGAACCGGGACTAGCGGTTCTCATACGCAGTATTTT. Its translation is CASRTGTSGSHTQYF.

This clone has a single count. V gene TRBV4-3 combines with J gene TRBJ1-6; D is possibly TRBD1 (6 bases). Per the germline V gene, CDR1 is LGHNA and CDR2 is YSLEER. The CDR3 spans 17 residues. V was shortened by 5 bases and J by 0 bases, with 14 bases between the two germline ends. CDR3 DNA sequence: TGCGCCAGCAGCAAGATGGGGGCTGGCTCCTATAATTCACCCCTCCACTTT. Its protein is CASSKMGAGSYNSPLHF.

V is TRBV13 and J is TRBJ2-4; D gene unclear. CDR1 and CDR2 from the germline V gene are PRHDT and FYEKMQ (reference sequence). The ends were cut back, 0 bases at V and 6 bases at J, with 3 bases in the middle. The CDR3 has 12 amino acids. CDR3 sequence reads: CASSLGRNIQYF. For the CDR3, the DNA is TGTGCCAGCAGCTTAGGCAGAAACATTCAGTACTTC.

The rearrangement uses TRBV10-3 and TRBJ1-1; 7 bases fit TRBD1. The CDR3 loop spans 14 amino acids. The germline gives CDR1 ENHRY, CDR2 SYGVKD. The J segment lost 0 bases and the V segment lost 7 bases, leaving 5 bases of the junction unmatched. CDR3 in DNA: TGTGCCATCACTCCGACAGGGTTGAACACTGAAGCTTTCTTT. Its protein is CAITPTGLNTEAFF.

This chain joins TRBV7-2 and TRBJ2-3; TRBD2 matches 9 bases. In germline, CDR1 is SGHTA, CDR2 FQGNSA. This CDR3 has 13 residues. The junction had 12 bases not matched to a gene; V was cut back by 5 bases and J by 15 bases. The DNA of the CDR3 is TGTGCCAGCAGCCCCAAGCCCGGGACTAGCCACTATTTT. Translating it yields CASSPKPGTSHYF.

The rearrangement links TRBV6-6 to TRBJ1-3, with D unresolved. This CDR3 region has 16 residues. Trimming cost V 4 bases and J 5 bases, with 18 bases left between them. Germline V lookup: CDR1 MNHNY, CDR2 SVGAGI (reference sequence). The CDR3 is CASSSPRVRPRNTIYF. CDR3 DNA sequence: TGTGCCAGCAGTTCCCCCCGGGTCCGACCGAGAAACACCATATATTTT.

This sequence joins TRBV9 and TRBJ2-1; 13 nucleotides line up with TRBD2. The junction had 2 bases not matched to a gene; V was cut back by 2 bases and J by 9 bases. This CDR3 is 14 amino acids long. Germline V gene sequence: CDR1 SGDLS, CDR2 YYNGEE. DNA for the CDR3: TGTGCCAGCAGCGTGGGACTAGCGGGACCTGAGCAGTTCTTC. Its translation is CASSVGLAGPEQFF.

The chain carries TRBV7-7 and TRBJ2-3, with D possibly matching TRBD1 (5 bases). Trimming took off 5 bases at V and 1 base at J, with 19 bases between the two ends. Germline CDR1 is SSHAT and CDR2 is FNYEAQ (reference sequence). The CDR3 extends over 17 amino acids. This CDR3 reads CASSAGVYGRGTDTQYF. Written as DNA, the CDR3 is TGTGCCAGCAGCGCCGGAGTTTACGGCAGGGGCACAGATACGCAGTATTTT.

The CDR3, as DNA: TGTGCCAGCAGTTCTCCGGGACAGGGAACCGGCTACACCTTC. It is translated as CASSSPGQGTGYTF. The chain is built from TRBV27 and TRBJ1-2; 9 bases map to TRBD1. CDR3 length: 14 amino acids. CDR1 MNHEY and CDR2 SMNVEV come from the germline V gene (reference sequence). V dropped 4 bases and J dropped 8; count of bases not matched to a gene: 8.

The chain combines TRBV20-1 with TRBJ2-1; D gene ambiguous. Germline CDR1 is DFQATT and CDR2 is SNEGSKA (reference sequence). The CDR3 sequence is 11 residues long. Trimming cost V 0 bases and J 13 bases, with 10 bases left between them. In nucleotides, the CDR3 is TGCAGTGCTAGAGATCTCGGTAGACAGTTCTTC. Protein product: CSARDLGRQFF.

The J gene is TRBJ2-1, the V gene TRBV21-1; TRBD2 reflects the table's D call only, with no check against the DNA. TRBV21-1 is an annotated pseudogene. The CDR3 is made up of 19 amino acids. CDR3 sequence (DNA): TGTGCCAGCAGCCTACAAAGGGGATCGGGACTAGCGGCGCTCAATGAGCAGTTCTTC. This translates into CASSLQRGSGLAALNEQFF.

V gene TRBV4-1 combines with J gene TRBJ2-3; 7 bases align to TRBD1. The CDR3 contains 16 residues. In germline, CDR1 is MGHRA, CDR2 YSYEKL. The junction had 5 bases not matched to a gene; V was cut back by 2 bases and J by 0 bases. The CDR3 reads CASSQTETGSTDTQYF. CDR3 sequence (DNA): TGCGCCAGCAGCCAAACGGAGACAGGGAGCACAGATACGCAGTATTTT.

The rearrangement joins TRBV4-2 to TRBJ2-5, with TRBD2 matching 12 bases. The germline gives CDR1 LGHNA, CDR2 YNFKEQ. The V gene end was trimmed by 4 bases and the J gene end by 5 bases; junction bases not matched to a gene: 8. There are 16 residues in the CDR3. The CDR3 is CASSRLAGGMWETQYF. The CDR3 region has the DNA TGTGCCAGCAGCCGTCTAGCGGGGGGGATGTGGGAGACCCAGTACTTC.

This clone was counted a few times. The J gene is TRBJ2-1, the V gene TRBV7-8; D call uncertain. Germline-derived CDR1 and CDR2 are SGHVS and FQNEAQ. This CDR3 is 16 amino acids long. The V end lost 1 base, the J end lost 0 bases, and 10 bases lay between the germline ends. The CDR3 sequence is CASSLGALSSYNEQFF. The CDR3 coding sequence is TGTGCCAGCAGCTTAGGGGCCCTGAGCTCCTACAATGAGCAGTTCTTC.

This clone was detected only a few times. The chain recombines TRBV2 with TRBJ2-7; D uncertain. CDR1 is SNHLY and CDR2 is FYNNEI in the germline V gene. Between the trimmed V and J ends, which lost 4 bases and 2 bases, there was a span of 3 bases. This CDR3 is built from 11 residues. CDR3 protein: CASSGAYEQYF. CDR3 sequence (DNA): TGTGCCAGCAGTGGCGCCTACGAGCAGTACTTC. The full variable domain, its missing parts supplied by reference TRBV2 and TRBJ2-7, is EPEVTQTPSHQVTQMGQEVILRCVPISNHLYFYWYRQILGQKVEFLVSFYNNEISEKSEIFDDQFSVERPDGSNFTLKIRSTKLEDSAMYFCASSGAYEQYFGPGTRLTVT.

This clone was detected once. The gene calls are TRBV2 and TRBJ1-6; D might be TRBD1 (5 bases). With 6 bases removed from V and 13 bases from J, the gap between germline ends came to 16 bases. The germline gives CDR1 SNHLY, CDR2 FYNNEI. The CDR3 spans 13 residues. The CDR3 region is CASRGPSGSPLHF. The CDR3 nucleotides are TGTGCCAGCAGGGGGCCGTCGGGCTCGCCCCTCCACTTT.

The chain uses TRBV10-3 and TRBJ2-7, with D possibly TRBD1 on 6 matching bases. Germline V gives CDR1 ENHRY, CDR2 SYGVKD. This CDR3 region has 19 residues. V dropped 3 bases and J dropped 7 bases, with 31 bases sitting between them. The CDR3: CAISEQQGVRGADLGEQYF. The CDR3 DNA reads TGTGCCATCAGTGAACAGCAGGGAGTCAGGGGCGCCGACCTAGGTGAGCAGTACTTC.

The chain combines TRBV4-2 with TRBJ2-2, with D possibly matching TRBD1 (5 bases). Germline CDR1 and CDR2: LGHNA and YNFKEQ. The V gene lost 2 bases and the J gene lost 6 bases, with 16 bases spanning the gap. This CDR3 region has 16 residues. CDR3 in DNA: TGTGCCAGCAGCCAAAAAATCGCGCAGGGTCCCGGGGAGCTGTTTTTT. It is translated as CASSQKIAQGPGELFF.

J is TRBJ2-1 and V is TRBV4-2; D might be TRBD2 (8 bases). Between the trimmed V and J ends, which lost 1 base and 8 bases, there was a span of 18 bases. This CDR3 contains 16 residues. Germline V CDR1 and CDR2: LGHNA, YNFKEQ. The CDR3 loop reads CASSQGRGTSNDEQFF. The CDR3 region has the DNA TGTGCCAGCAGCCAAGGCAGGGGGACTAGTAACGATGAGCAGTTCTTC.

The chain uses TRBV5-5 and TRBJ2-6, with D unresolved. CDR1 and CDR2 (germline): SGHKS, YYEKEE (reference sequence). V was trimmed by 0 bases and J by 0 bases, leaving 7 bases between them. The CDR3 is 16 residues long. For the CDR3, the DNA is TGTGCCAGCAGCTTGGACACGGGCTCTGGGGCCAACGTCCTGACTTTC. Amino acid sequence: CASSLDTGSGANVLTF.

The gene calls are TRBV4-1 and TRBJ2-7; D possibly corresponds to TRBD1 (6 bases). The CDR3 is 16 amino acids. V lost 1 base and J lost 3, with 16 bases in between. Germline-derived CDR1 and CDR2 are MGHRA and YSYEKL. Written as DNA, the CDR3 is TGCGCCAGCAGCCAAGTCCGGAACCCGGGACACTACGAGCAGTACTTC. Translation: CASSQVRNPGHYEQYF.

This rearrangement joins TRBV2 to TRBJ2-4, with 7 nucleotides matching TRBD1. Germline V gene data show CDR1 as SNHLY and CDR2 as FYNNEI. The CDR3 length is 16 residues. V trimming: 8 bases; J trimming: 0 bases; junction bases outside the gene matches: 10. CDR3 DNA: TGTGCCAGCGCCTTACAGGGGAAGCTAGCCAAAAACATTCAGTACTTC. Residues: CASALQGKLAKNIQYF.

This clone was seen more than once but under ten times. This CDR3 is CASTRTGKDTEAFF. The CDR3 region has the DNA TGTGCCAGCACCCGGACAGGGAAGGACACTGAAGCTTTCTTT. The V and J genes are TRBV6-6 and TRBJ1-1, with TRBD1 identical over 8 bases. The germline CDR1 and CDR2 sequences are MNHNY and SVGAGI (reference sequence). This CDR3 is 14 amino acids long. V lost 7 bases, J lost 3 bases, and 7 bases stayed unmatched.